The present TCR beta chain was sequenced within a study of cytotoxic CD8 clonotypes in ibrutinib-treated CLL (dated by TCRdb to the early 2020s). Broadly, across the study: The cohort was composed of about 10 relapsed/refractory and approximately 14 treatment-naive patients; IGHV unmutated status was identified in 17 to 18 patients. Partial responses were observed in some 24 patients and complete responses in 2; after a median follow-up of around 64 months, remission was maintained in 15 or so patients and progression was observed in around twelve. Response samples were obtained after a median of 12 months of treatment, with a range of about 6 to 40 months. Samples averaged about 260,000 productive templates and tens of thousands of productive rearrangements. Longitudinal samples were available for about 30% of the roughly 86 trial participants. Cryopreserved peripheral blood mononuclear cells were obtained before treatment, at response, and at either sustained remission or disease progression. All remission and progressive disease samples were collected while patients were still receiving ibrutinib.

Interpreted using the paper, the time point label stands for: progressive disease on ibrutinib. For TCR beta library preparation, approximately 1.9 micrograms of genomic DNA was extracted from cryopreserved PBMCs. Longitudinal blood samples from CLL patients on ibrutinib monotherapy underwent high-throughput TCR beta sequencing. The patients were enrolled in a single-center, open-label phase 2 trial of ibrutinib monotherapy. Concerning this clone itself: The antigen it recognizes is unknown. No base quality values were provided; no much bigger clone lies one nucleotide off.

The full study reports these points: Clonality rose at ibrutinib response, remained stable during sustained remission, and dropped back toward baseline at progression. Sampling times were not matched between sustained-remission and progressing patients, and lymph node repertoires were not studied. Public clonotypes were rare and either shrank or stayed stable during treatment, and the rise in clonality at ibrutinib response reflected expansion of private clonotypes. Baseline clonality exceeded that of age-matched healthy donors and correlated strongly with circulating CD8+ T-cell counts.

The goal of deep resolution MiSeq sequencing was a depth between 1 in 1 million and 1 in 200,000 T cells, and coverage averaged 10x per clonotype. TCR beta libraries were generated with the immunoSEQ hsTCRB Kit. The published analysis was carried out like this. ImmunoSEQ Data Assistant and ImmunoSEQ Analyzer were used for data analysis, and V, D and J genes were assigned according to IMGT definitions. Clonality, with values ranging from 0 to 1, was calculated as one minus the normalized Shannon entropy of productive rearrangement frequencies. Only overrepresented clonotypes making up at least 0.05% of each patient's repertoire were included in the public clonotype analysis. More than ten age-matched healthy donor repertoires from immuneACCESS were used as controls for clonality. TCRdb carries this immuneACCESS record with in-frame sequences only. Its versions omit some clonotypes, under half of them owing to an unresolved V gene in the studies checked, with the rest unexplained. The D gene and trimming were derived from the DNA, and the V and J assignments and clone size from that table. The sample data list about 270,000 clones, and 65% to 85% of these were observed just once. The top ten clonotypes cover about 5.7% of the sample.

The sample in question was PBMCs, obtained at disease progression, from a patient treated with ibrutinib. The TCR sequence derives from a human donor with chronic lymphocytic leukemia.

Here the CDR3 is given as CASSQEVAGAEQYF. The DNA reads as follows: TGCGCCAGCAGCCAAGAGGTCGCTGGGGCCGAGCAGTACTTC. The sequence joins TRBV4-3 to TRBJ2-7, with TRBD1 perhaps the D gene, on 5 matching bases. The germline V gene specifies LGHNA as CDR1 and YSLEER as CDR2. Including the terminal cysteine and phenylalanine, the CDR3 comprises 14 residues. Only the CDR3 part of the read is kept: 42 bases, read in frame from the first base. V and J are truncated by 0 bases and 6 bases respectively, leaving an intervening sequence of 12 bases.